The sequence of this TCR beta chain was determined in a study of blood T cell repertoires in COVID-19. At the level of the study: The cDNA or gDNA used as material had been derived from T cells, B-cell-depleted T cells, or PBMCs.

Deletions cut 0 bases from V and 11 bases from J, with 5 bases between. CDR1 and CDR2 from the germline V gene are MNHNS and SASEGT. The CDR3 has 10 amino acids. The assay was immunoSEQ multiplex PCR, and TCRdb's table has in-frame clones only and misses some. The sample consists of approximately 240,000 clones, approximately 91% of them appearing once. The specimen was peripheral blood. This clonotype originated in a woman between 35 and 50 years old who had recovered from COVID-19. The J gene is TRBJ2-7, the V gene TRBV6-1; D not resolved. The DNA of the CDR3 is TGTGCCAGCAGTGAAGCCCGGGAGTACTTC. Translating gives CASSEAREYF.